Given below is one T cell receptor beta chain in context. PCR employed 60 Vbeta and 13 Jbeta primers. Some clones are missing from TCRdb's copy, which holds only in-frame ones; the method was immunoSEQ multiplex PCR. The sample has 150,000 to 200,000 clones, 80% to 90% seen once. This entry comes from a study of cytomegalovirus exposure and HLA in healthy donors. The CDR3 loop spans 13 amino acids. J was trimmed by 4 bases and V by 5 bases; bases with no gene match: 3. The germline CDR1 and CDR2 sequences are MDHEN and SYDVKM. The sequencing input was PBMCs. The sequence derives from a man younger than 35 in good health and CMV-seronegative. This chain joins TRBV28 and TRBJ2-7, with TRBD1 identical over 9 bases. CDR3 nucleotides: TGTGCCAGCAGTGGGACAGGGACTTACGAGCAGTACTTC. This encodes CASSGTGTYEQYF.